This T cell receptor beta chain was captured by sequencing in a study of PD-1 blockade in mismatch repair-deficient tumors. Across the whole study: All were previously treated, progressing patients with 12 mismatch repair-deficient cancer types.

Produced via immunoSEQ multiplex PCR; TCRdb's table is partial and in-frame only. The sample has around 120,000 clones, 85% to 90% seen once. CDR1 and CDR2 from the germline V gene are SGHRS and YFSETQ. The CDR3 loop spans 17 amino acids. Trimming removed 5 bases at V and 1 base at J, with 19 bases between. A few pembrolizumab responders had their TCRs sequenced. The chain has TRBV5-1 and TRBJ2-1, with D tentatively TRBD1 (6 bases). The sample consisted of peripheral blood, taken 70 to 73 weeks after starting pembrolizumab. This sequence was found in an adult with mismatch repair-deficient cancer. The CDR3 DNA reads as TGCGCCAGCAGTCAAGGAACCGGGACACCTTCCTACAATGAGCAGTTCTTC. Its translation: CASSQGTGTPSYNEQFF.